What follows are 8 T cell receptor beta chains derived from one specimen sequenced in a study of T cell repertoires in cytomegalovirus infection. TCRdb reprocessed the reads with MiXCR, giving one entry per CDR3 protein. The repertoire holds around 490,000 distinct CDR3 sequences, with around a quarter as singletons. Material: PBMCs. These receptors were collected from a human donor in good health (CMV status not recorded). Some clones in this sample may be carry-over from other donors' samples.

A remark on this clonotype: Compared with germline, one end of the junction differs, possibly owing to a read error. In nucleotides, the CDR3 is TGTGCCAGCAGCCCCTCGGACAGCTGGCGTGGAAACACCACATATTTT. It is translated as CASSPSDSWRGNTTYF. The rearrangement uses TRBV6-5 and TRBJ1-3; TRBD1 is a possible D gene (6 bases). This CDR3 spans 16 amino acids. Germline loops: CDR1 MNHEY, CDR2 SVGAGI.

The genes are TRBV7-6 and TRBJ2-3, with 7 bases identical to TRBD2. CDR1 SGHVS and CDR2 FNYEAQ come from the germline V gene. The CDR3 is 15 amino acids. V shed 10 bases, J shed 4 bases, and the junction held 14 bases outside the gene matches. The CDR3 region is CATDRGSLSADTQYF. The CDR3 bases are TGTGCCACCGACCGCGGGAGCTTAAGCGCAGATACGCAGTATTTT.

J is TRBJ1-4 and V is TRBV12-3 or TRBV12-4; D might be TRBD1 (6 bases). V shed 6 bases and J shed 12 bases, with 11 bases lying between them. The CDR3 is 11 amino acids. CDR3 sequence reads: CASRRHRELFF. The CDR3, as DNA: TGTGCCAGCAGAAGACACAGGGAACTGTTTTTT.

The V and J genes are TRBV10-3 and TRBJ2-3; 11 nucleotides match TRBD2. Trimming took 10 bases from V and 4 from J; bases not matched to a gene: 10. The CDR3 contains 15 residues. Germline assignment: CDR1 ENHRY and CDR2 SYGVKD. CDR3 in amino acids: CATATSGRVADTQYF. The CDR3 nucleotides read TGTGCCACCGCAACTAGCGGGAGAGTAGCAGATACGCAGTATTTT.

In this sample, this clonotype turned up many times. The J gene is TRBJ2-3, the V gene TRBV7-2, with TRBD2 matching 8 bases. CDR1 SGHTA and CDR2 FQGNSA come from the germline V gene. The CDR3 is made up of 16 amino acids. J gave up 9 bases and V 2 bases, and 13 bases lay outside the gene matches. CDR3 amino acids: CASSLLAGMGVDTQYF. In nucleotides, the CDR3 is TGTGCCAGCAGCTTACTAGCGGGTATGGGCGTGGACACGCAGTATTTT. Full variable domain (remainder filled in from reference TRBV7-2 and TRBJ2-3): GAGVSQSPSNKVTEKGKDVELRCDPISGHTALYWYRQSLGQGLEFLIYFQGNSAPDKSGLPSDRFSAERTGGSVSTLTIQRTQQEDSAVYLCASSLLAGMGVDTQYFGPGTRLTVL.

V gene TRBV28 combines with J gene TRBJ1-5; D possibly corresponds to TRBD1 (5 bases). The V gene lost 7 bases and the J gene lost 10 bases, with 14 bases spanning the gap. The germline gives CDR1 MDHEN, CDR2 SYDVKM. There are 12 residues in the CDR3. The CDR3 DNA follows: TGTGCCAGCACTACACAGGCGAGCCCCCAGCATTTT. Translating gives CASTTQASPQHF.

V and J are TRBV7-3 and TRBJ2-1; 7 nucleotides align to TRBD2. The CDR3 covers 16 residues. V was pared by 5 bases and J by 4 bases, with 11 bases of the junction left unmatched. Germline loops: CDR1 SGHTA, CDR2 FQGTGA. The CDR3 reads CASSTSGGGTYNEQFF. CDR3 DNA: TGTGCCAGCAGCACCTCCGGCGGGGGAACTTACAATGAGCAGTTCTTC.

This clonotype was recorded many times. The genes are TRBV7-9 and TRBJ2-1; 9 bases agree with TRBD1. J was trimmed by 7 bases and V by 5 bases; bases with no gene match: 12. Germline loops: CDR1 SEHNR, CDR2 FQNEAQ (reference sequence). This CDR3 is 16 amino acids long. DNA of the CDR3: TGTGCCAGCAGCCTAATACCGGGACAGGGAGGGAATGAGCAGTTCTTC. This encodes CASSLIPGQGGNEQFF.